The T cell receptor beta chain under discussion was sequenced for a study of T-cell memory formation after mild COVID-19. Broader study findings: What remained unconfirmed was the SARS-CoV-2 specificity of second-wave clones peaking on day 37.

This CDR3 has 13 amino acids. Germline CDR1 reads MNHEY; CDR2 reads SMNVEV (reference sequence). V was clipped by 3 bases and J by 3 bases, with 8 bases between them. TCRdb used MiXCR to reprocess the 5' RACE reads, holding one entry per CDR3 protein. The data show a few hundred thousand distinct CDR3 sequences, approximately 15% seen once. At least ten counts were recorded for this clonotype. Its antigen is unknown. The chain recombines TRBV27 with TRBJ1-2, with D tentatively TRBD1 (5 bases). The source of this sequence is a man aged 18 to 29 who had mild COVID-19 (a few samples of this study predate the infection). Cell type and time point are not known. The specimen was PBMCs or a T cell subset sorted from them (not recorded which). CDR3 nucleotides: TGTGCCAGCAGTTTTGGGGGGGACTATGGCTACACCTTC. It codes for CASSFGGDYGYTF.